The subject of this entry is one T cell receptor (beta chain). This CDR3 has 17 amino acids. Trimming pared 1 base from V and 2 bases from J, leaving 16 bases between. CDR1 is LNHDA and CDR2 is SQIVND in the germline V gene (reference sequence). The sample originates from a study of blood T cell repertoires in COVID-19. Study-level information: Italy, Spain and the United States were the sources of the convalescent and acute COVID-19 samples.

Clones were sequenced by immunoSEQ multiplex PCR, and TCRdb holds only the in-frame ones, with some missing. Of 450,000 or so clones detected, 80% to 90% appear once; the ten largest clones hold less than 0.95%. Enrolled during active infection, Seattle patients were then followed longitudinally. What was sequenced was peripheral blood. This TCR was sampled from a man between 18 and 29 years old with COVID-19, enrolled during active disease. The V and J genes are TRBV19 and TRBJ2-3; weak D call: TRBD1 (5 bases). CDR3 region: CASSIGGQGKYTDTQYF. The DNA of the CDR3 is TGTGCCAGTAGTATAGGGGGCCAGGGTAAATACACAGATACGCAGTATTTT.